The 25 T cell receptor beta chains below all came from one sample that was sequenced in a study of blood T cell repertoires in COVID-19. Clones were read by immunoSEQ multiplex PCR, and TCRdb kept only the in-frame ones, dropping some. This table holds a few hundred thousand clones, over 75% found once. The sequencing sample was made of PBMCs or T cells enriched from blood (not recorded which). These receptors all come from a man aged 25-40 years with acute COVID-19.

The gene calls are TRBV5-1 and TRBJ2-7, with D possibly being TRBD1 (5 bases). Germline V CDR1 and CDR2: SGHRS, YFSETQ. The CDR3 has 14 amino acids. The ends were cut back, 4 bases at V and 1 base at J, with 12 bases in the middle. The CDR3: CASSPETVSYEQYF. The CDR3 DNA sequence: TGCGCCAGCAGCCCGGAGACAGTATCCTACGAGCAGTACTTC.

This clone was recorded only once. CDR3 loop: CASTLRGRSGTEAFF. DNA for the CDR3: TGTGCCAGCACTCTAAGAGGGCGTTCTGGCACTGAAGCTTTCTTT. The V and J genes are TRBV2 and TRBJ1-1; no clear D gene. The germline gives CDR1 SNHLY, CDR2 FYNNEI. The CDR3 is 15 amino acids. The V end lost 7 bases, the J end lost 4 bases, and 19 bases lay between the germline ends.

This clone occurred a few times. This chain joins TRBV12-3 or TRBV12-4 and TRBJ2-5, with TRBD1 as a possible D gene (5 bases). The CDR3 spans 13 residues. V was trimmed by 0 bases and J by 5 bases, leaving 7 bases between them. CDR3 DNA: TGTGCCAGCAGTTTAGCAGGGGTTGAGACCCAGTACTTC. It yields the protein CASSLAGVETQYF.

The chain is built from TRBV6-4 and TRBJ2-7, with 10 bases aligning to TRBD1. V lost 6 bases to trimming and J lost 5 bases; unmatched junction nucleotides: 7. The CDR3 has 14 amino acids. CDR1 and CDR2 from the germline V gene are MRHNA and SNTAGT. In nucleotides, the CDR3 is TGTGCCAGCAGGGGGGACAGGGGTGGTCACGAGCAGTACTTC. This gives the protein CASRGDRGGHEQYF.

Concerning this clone: An end of the junction differs from the germline gene, which may be a read error. This chain links TRBV9 with TRBJ1-2; D not resolved. Germline values: CDR1 SGDLS, CDR2 YYNGEE. The CDR3 runs to 10 residues. The CDR3 DNA follows: TGTGCCAGCAGCGTAGCGCAGGATCCCTTC. The encoded protein is CASSVAQDPF. The full variable domain, with the rest looked up from reference TRBV9 and TRBJ1-2, is DSGVTQTPKHLITATGQRVTLRCSPRSGDLSVYWYQQSLDQGLQFLIQYYNGEERAKGNILERFSAQQFPDLHSELNLSSLELGDSALYFCASSVAQDPFGSGTRLTVV.

This chain uses TRBV3-1 (or the pseudogene TRBV3-2) with TRBJ1-4, with D possibly being TRBD1 (6 bases). The CDR3 covers 15 residues. The V end was cut by 4 bases, the J end by 5 bases, with 14 bases between. Germline V gene lookup returns CDR1 LGHDT and CDR2 YNNKEL (reference sequence). The CDR3 is CASSRFPGENEKLFF. In DNA, the CDR3 is TGTGCCAGCAGCCGGTTTCCAGGGGAGAATGAAAAACTGTTTTTT.

The gene calls are TRBV7-6 and TRBJ2-3; the match to TRBD2 covers 13 bases. This CDR3 contains 15 residues. Germline assignment: CDR1 SGHVS and CDR2 FNYEAQ. J was trimmed by 4 bases and V by 5 bases; bases with no gene match: 3. CDR3 residues: CASSETSGGSDTQYF. The DNA for the CDR3 is TGTGCCAGCAGCGAGACTAGCGGGGGGTCAGATACGCAGTATTTT.

The chain is built from TRBV6-5 and TRBJ1-5; tentatively, D is TRBD1 (6 bases). Trimming removed 6 bases at V and 7 bases at J, with 19 bases between. In germline, CDR1 is MNHEY, CDR2 SVGAGI. The CDR3 covers 15 residues. In nucleotides, the CDR3 is TGTGCCAGCAGGCCGGGCAGGGGAGATAGACAGCCCCAGCATTTT. Its translation: CASRPGRGDRQPQHF.

On this clone: The sample has other DNA sequences that encode this CDR3 too. The DNA for the CDR3 is TGTGCCAGCAGCGAGCCCGGGACAGGTGGCTACACCTTC. Amino acid sequence: CASSEPGTGGYTF. The chain links TRBV9 to TRBJ1-2, with 8 bases that match TRBD1. Germline CDR1 is SGDLS and CDR2 is YYNGEE. The CDR3 consists of 13 residues. V was clipped by 3 bases and J by 7 bases; unmatched bases: 5.

The V and J genes are TRBV2 and TRBJ1-6; D is uncertain. From germline, CDR1 is SNHLY and CDR2 FYNNEI. V lost 5 bases to trimming and J lost 9 bases, with 17 bases between them. The CDR3 contains 15 residues. The CDR3, as DNA: TGTGCCAGCAGTCCCGGACTCACCGTTGGTTCACCCCTCCACTTT. Translated: CASSPGLTVGSPLHF.

V and J are TRBV2 and TRBJ1-1; no definite D call. The germline V and J ends were trimmed by 1 base and 5 bases, with 8 bases remaining between them. Germline CDR1 reads SNHLY; CDR2 reads FYNNEI. The length of the CDR3 is 13 residues. This CDR3 reads CASSEGWRTEAFF. CDR3 sequence (DNA): TGTGCCAGCAGTGAAGGATGGCGGACTGAAGCTTTCTTT. Filled out from reference TRBV2 and TRBJ1-1, the complete variable domain reads EPEVTQTPSHQVTQMGQEVILRCVPISNHLYFYWYRQILGQKVEFLVSFYNNEISEKSEIFDDQFSVERPDGSNFTLKIRSTKLEDSAMYFCASSEGWRTEAFFGQGTRLTVV.

The genes are TRBV18 and TRBJ1-4; 8 bases are shared with TRBD1. V lost 3 bases, J lost 13 bases, and 4 bases stayed unmatched. This CDR3 contains 12 residues. CDR1 and CDR2 from the germline V gene are KGHSH and LQKENI. The CDR3 DNA reads TGTGCCAGCTCACCTAGAGGACAGGGACTGTTTTTT. Its translation is CASSPRGQGLFF.

This clone was observed a handful of times. The same CDR3 is also encoded by other DNA sequences in this sample. The chain recombines TRBV19 with TRBJ1-2; 7 nucleotides match TRBD1. This CDR3 has 14 amino acids. Germline assignment: CDR1 LNHDA and CDR2 SQIVND (reference sequence). Trimming took 5 bases from V and 0 from J; bases not matched to a gene: 3. CDR3 in amino acids: CASSRDSTNYGYTF. For the CDR3, the DNA is TGTGCCAGTAGTCGGGACAGTACTAACTATGGCTACACCTTC.

This chain joins TRBV21-1 and TRBJ1-4; the table's TRBD1 call for D was not verified on the DNA. TRBV21-1 is a recognized pseudogene. This CDR3 contains 19 residues. The CDR3 sequence is CASSKSSGQGSWGTEKLFF. In DNA form, the CDR3 reads TGTGCCAGCAGCAAATCCTCTGGGCAGGGAAGCTGGGGTACTGAAAAACTGTTTTTT.

This chain connects TRBV6-5 to TRBJ2-5; 12 positions match TRBD2. This CDR3 contains 15 residues. Germline CDR1 and CDR2: MNHEY and SVGAGI. V dropped 4 bases and J dropped 3; count of bases not matched to a gene: 3. DNA of the CDR3: TGTGCCAGCAGTTTGACTAGCGGGGGCAAAGAGACCCAGTACTTC. Translation: CASSLTSGGKETQYF.

The chain couples TRBV29-1 to TRBJ2-2; 8 bases line up with TRBD1. Looked up from germline, CDR1 is SQVTM and CDR2 is ANQGSEA. J lost 5 bases, V lost 6 bases, and 5 bases had no gene match. The CDR3 loop spans 13 amino acids. Here the CDR3 DNA reads TGCAGCGTGTCTACAGGGGGTACCGGGGAGCTGTTTTTT. It translates to CSVSTGGTGELFF.

The chain couples TRBV19 to TRBJ1-5; no definite D call. The length of the CDR3 is 13 residues. V was clipped by 6 bases and J by 5 bases, with 11 bases between them. Germline values: CDR1 LNHDA, CDR2 SQIVND (reference sequence). CDR3 bases: TGTGCCAGTAGCATCCTCCGGGATCAGCCCCAGCATTTT. Its protein product is CASSILRDQPQHF.

The gene calls are TRBV3-1 (or the pseudogene TRBV3-2) and TRBJ1-2; D gene uncertain. V was cut by 1 base and J by 12 bases, with 18 bases left in between. The germline gives CDR1 LGHDT, CDR2 YNNKEL (reference sequence). The CDR3 runs 14 residues. The CDR3 reads CASSQVGPRSGNTF. The CDR3 coding sequence is TGTGCCAGCAGCCAAGTCGGACCCAGATCGGGGAACACCTTC.

This clone was counted a few times. The chain employs TRBV6-6 and TRBJ1-1; the D gene is possibly TRBD1 (5 bases). This CDR3 comprises 13 residues. The V gene's germline CDR1 is MNHNY and CDR2 SVGAGI (reference sequence). V gave up 6 bases and J gave up 2 bases, with 10 bases separating them. CDR3 region: CASSTGTNTEAFF. CDR3 nucleotides: TGTGCCAGCAGCACAGGTACAAACACTGAAGCTTTCTTT.

The count of this clone is one. The rearrangement links TRBV6-1 to TRBJ2-5; tentative D call: TRBD2 (6 bases). Germline values: CDR1 MNHNS, CDR2 SASEGT. The CDR3 is 13 amino acids. V shed 3 bases and J shed 7 bases, with 12 bases lying between them. CDR3: CASSEGLFGTQYF. In nucleotides, the CDR3 is TGTGCCAGCAGTGAGGGACTTTTTGGGACCCAGTACTTC.

The rearrangement uses TRBV19 and TRBJ1-1; D is unclear. Trimming stripped 4 bases from V and 0 bases from J, with 9 bases between. CDR1 and CDR2 from the germline V gene are LNHDA and SQIVND (reference sequence). This CDR3 comprises 14 residues. The CDR3 coding sequence is TGTGCCAGTAGTACCGGACTTTTGAACACTGAAGCTTTCTTT. This codes for CASSTGLLNTEAFF. The full variable domain, completed using reference TRBV19 and TRBJ1-1, is DGGITQSPKYLFRKEGQNVTLSCEQNLNHDAMYWYRQDPGQGLRLIYYSQIVNDFQKGDIAEGYSVSREKKESFPLTVTSAQKNPTAFYLCASSTGLLNTEAFFGQGTRLTVV.

This clone appeared a single time. The chain has TRBV2 and TRBJ1-2; 8 nucleotides align to TRBD1. Per germline, CDR1 SNHLY and CDR2 FYNNEI. The CDR3 length is 14 residues. V shed 6 bases, J shed 4 bases, and the junction held 7 bases outside the gene matches. CDR3 in amino acids: CASSQGASFYGYTF. CDR3 DNA sequence: TGTGCCAGCAGCCAGGGGGCCTCTTTCTATGGCTACACCTTC.

This chain uses TRBV5-5 with TRBJ2-5; D perhaps matches TRBD2 (7 bases). Germline CDR1 and CDR2: SGHKS and YYEKEE (reference sequence). V was trimmed by 2 bases and J by 1 base, leaving 12 bases between them. The CDR3 spans 15 residues. CDR3 amino acids: CASSFIRGAQETQYF. CDR3 nucleotides: TGTGCCAGCAGCTTTATTCGGGGGGCCCAAGAGACCCAGTACTTC.

CDR3 DNA sequence: TGTGCCAGCTCACCGAGCGGGGGGAAGGTCAATGAGCAGTTCTTC. Protein product: CASSPSGGKVNEQFF. The chain links TRBV18 to TRBJ2-1, with 9 bases lining up with TRBD2. Germline CDR1 is KGHSH and CDR2 is LQKENI. The CDR3 has 15 residues. V was clipped by 3 bases and J by 6 bases; unmatched bases: 6.

This sequence joins TRBV5-1 and TRBJ2-7, with 11 bases aligning to TRBD2. J lost 4 bases, V lost 5 bases, and 8 bases had no gene match. Germline values: CDR1 SGHRS, CDR2 YFSETQ. The CDR3 has 15 amino acids. This CDR3 reads CASRAGTSGSYEQYF. CDR3 DNA: TGCGCCAGCAGGGCCGGGACTAGCGGCTCTTACGAGCAGTACTTC.